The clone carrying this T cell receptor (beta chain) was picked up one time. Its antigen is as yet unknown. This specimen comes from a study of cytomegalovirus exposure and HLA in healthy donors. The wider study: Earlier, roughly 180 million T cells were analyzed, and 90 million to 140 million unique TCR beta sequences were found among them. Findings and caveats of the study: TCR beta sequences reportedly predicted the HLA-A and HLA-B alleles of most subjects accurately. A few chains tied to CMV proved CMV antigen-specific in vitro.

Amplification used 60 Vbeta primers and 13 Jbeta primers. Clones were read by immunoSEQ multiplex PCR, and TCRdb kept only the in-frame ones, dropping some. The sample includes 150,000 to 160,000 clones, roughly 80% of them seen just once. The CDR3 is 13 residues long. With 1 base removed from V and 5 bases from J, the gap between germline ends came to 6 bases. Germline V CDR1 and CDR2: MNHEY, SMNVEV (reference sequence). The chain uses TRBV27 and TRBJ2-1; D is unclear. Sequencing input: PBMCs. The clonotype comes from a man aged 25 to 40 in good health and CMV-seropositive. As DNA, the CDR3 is TGTGCCAGCAGTTTATTAAGCAACAATGAGCAGTTCTTC. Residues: CASSLLSNNEQFF.